Sequencing of this TCR beta chain was carried out in a study of T cell responses to AZD1222 COVID-19 vaccine. Findings of the study overall: A mostly white British donor set with more females was recruited, and clonal diversity was possibly underestimated. No day 14 peak samples; only post-peak repertoires were characterized.

Assay used: immunoSEQ multiplex PCR; TCRdb lists only in-frame clones, some missing. Here the sample spans some 150,000 clones, 88% being singletons. V shed 3 bases and J shed 0 bases, with 12 bases lying between them. The germline CDR1 and CDR2 sequences are DFQATT and SNEGSKA (reference sequence). CDR3 length equals 14 residues. Turning to this clone: The target antigen is unknown.

The origin of this receptor is an adult in good health. This material consisted of peripheral blood, taken on day 0 of AZD1222 vaccination. The chain couples TRBV20-1 to TRBJ2-7; perhaps TRBD2 as D (5 bases). CDR3 loop: CSASRSALSYEQYF. CDR3 nucleotide sequence: TGCAGTGCTAGTCGTAGCGCCCTCTCCTACGAGCAGTACTTC.